These 9 T cell receptor beta chains originate from one sample sequenced in a study of HIV-infected patients and healthy controls. Alpha and beta constant-region primers primed reverse transcription of around 0.5 ug RNA. Alpha and beta chain libraries were made separately by chain-specific third strand synthesis with multiplexing indices. TCRdb reprocessed the 5' RACE reads via MiXCR and lists one record per CDR3 protein. The sample comprises about 6,000 distinct CDR3 sequences, 10% of which are singletons, and 12% rests with the top ten. The repertoire came from unfractionated whole blood and reflected all unsorted peripheral T cells. Sequencing used blood, obtained before antiretroviral therapy. All receptors derive from an adult with HIV infection.

This clonotype ranks as medium-sized. The V gene is TRBV29-1, the J gene TRBJ1-4; D remains unclear. V was clipped by 1 base and J by 8 bases, with 11 bases between them. Germline V gives CDR1 SQVTM, CDR2 ANQGSEA. The CDR3 loop spans 13 amino acids. The CDR3 loop reads CSVEGDGREKLFF. DNA for the CDR3: TGCAGCGTTGAAGGAGATGGACGCGAAAAACTGTTTTTT.

There are many counts of this clonotype. The chain carries TRBV7-9 and TRBJ1-5, with TRBD1 identical over 8 bases. Germline lookup yields CDR1 SEHNR and CDR2 FQNEAQ (reference sequence). CDR3 length equals 17 residues. With 2 bases clipped from V and 1 base from J, the junction kept 7 bases outside the gene matches. In DNA form, the CDR3 reads TGTGCCAGCAGCTTACATCTTGGACAGGGAAGCAATCAGCCCCAGCATTTT. It yields the protein CASSLHLGQGSNQPQHF.

Many counts were recorded for this clonotype. The chain links TRBV28 to TRBJ2-3; perhaps TRBD1 as D (8 bases). Germline V gene sequence: CDR1 MDHEN, CDR2 SYDVKM. There are 16 residues in the CDR3. V was shortened by 6 bases and J by 5 bases, with 21 bases between the two germline ends. CDR3 region: CASSTARTGRVDTQYF. CDR3 coding DNA: TGTGCCAGCAGCACCGCGCGGACAGGGAGGGTAGATACGCAGTATTTT.

This clonotype counts as medium-sized (0.01 to 0.1%). This sequence joins TRBV20-1 and TRBJ2-3; the match to TRBD2 covers 8 bases. V shed 6 bases and J 3 bases; nucleotides not matched to a gene: 17. The germline gives CDR1 DFQATT, CDR2 SNEGSKA (reference sequence). CDR3 size: 17 residues. CDR3 residues: CSAVSGLGGAQTDTQYF. In DNA, the CDR3 is TGCAGTGCCGTCTCCGGCCTCGGGGGGGCCCAGACAGATACGCAGTATTTT.

In its sample, this clonotype was seen many times. The chain has TRBV27 and TRBJ2-3; possibly TRBD2 for D (6 bases). The V end lost 3 bases, the J end lost 2 bases, and 9 bases lay between the germline ends. Germline CDR1 reads MNHEY; CDR2 reads SMNVEV (reference sequence). The CDR3 contains 14 residues. The CDR3 loop reads CASSFLDYTDTQYF. The CDR3 DNA follows: TGTGCCAGCAGTTTCCTGGACTACACAGATACGCAGTATTTT.

The sample holds many counts of this clonotype. The rearrangement links TRBV5-1 to TRBJ2-5, with TRBD1 identical over 7 bases. Germline V gene data show CDR1 as SGHRS and CDR2 as YFSETQ. After removal of 3 bases from V and 2 bases from J, the junction contained 4 bases not matched to a gene. The CDR3 loop spans 14 amino acids. The CDR3 coding sequence is TGCGCCAGCAGCTATGACAGGGTGCAAGAGACCCAGTACTTC. Encoded protein: CASSYDRVQETQYF.

In this sample, this clonotype is medium-sized. This chain uses TRBV29-1 with TRBJ2-1; 8 positions match TRBD1. J was trimmed by 4 bases and V by 4 bases; bases with no gene match: 3. Germline CDR1 is SQVTM and CDR2 is ANQGSEA. The CDR3 runs to 13 residues. Written as DNA, the CDR3 is TGCAGCGTTGCAGGACAGGGATACAATGAGCAGTTCTTC. Translating it yields CSVAGQGYNEQFF.

This clonotype was observed many times. V and J are TRBV13 and TRBJ1-2, with D tentatively TRBD1 (6 bases). The V gene lost 4 bases and the J gene lost 4 bases, with 10 bases spanning the gap. The CDR3 consists of 13 residues. Germline V gene sequence: CDR1 PRHDT, CDR2 FYEKMQ (reference sequence). The CDR3 loop reads CASSSQGLYGYTF. The CDR3 coding sequence is TGTGCCAGCAGCTCCCAGGGGCTCTATGGCTACACCTTC. The whole variable domain, filled in from reference TRBV13 and TRBJ1-2, reads AAGVIQSPRHLIKEKRETATLKCYPIPRHDTVYWYQQGPGQDPQFLISFYEKMQSDKGSIPDRFSAQQFSDYHSELNMSSLELGDSALYFCASSSQGLYGYTFGSGTRLTVV.

In this sample, this clonotype turned up many times. One junction end disagrees with the germline gene, perhaps due to a read error. The J gene is TRBJ1-1, the V gene TRBV12-3 or TRBV12-4, with D unresolved. CDR3 length equals 14 residues. CDR3 nucleotide sequence: TGTGCCAGCAGTTTCGGAAGGCCGAACACTGAAGTTTTCTTT. Protein: CASSFGRPNTEVFF.